The 21 T cell receptor beta chains listed next were all sequenced from one sample in a study of cytomegalovirus exposure and HLA in healthy donors. The primer mix had 60 Vbeta and 13 Jbeta primers. Profiling relied on immunoSEQ multiplex PCR, and the TCRdb table lists in-frame clones only, not all of them. The sample has 150,000 to 200,000 clones; roughly 74% are singletons. Sequenced material: PBMCs. Receptor source: a man between 18 and 29 years old in good health and CMV-seropositive.

The chain combines TRBV5-1 with TRBJ1-1; D gene uncertain. Trimming shortened V by 4 bases and J by 6 bases, and 10 bases separated the two germline ends. This CDR3 comprises 12 residues. CDR1 SGHRS and CDR2 YFSETQ come from the germline V gene. The CDR3 protein is CASSGELAEAFF. The DNA for the CDR3 is TGCGCCAGCAGCGGGGAGTTAGCTGAAGCTTTCTTT.

This clone was counted between two and nine times. DNA for the CDR3: TGCAGCGTTCGGGAAGGGTCGGACACTGAAGCTTTCTTT. Translating gives CSVREGSDTEAFF. This chain links TRBV29-1 with TRBJ1-1; no reliable D call. Trimming shortened V by 5 bases and J by 3 bases, and 13 bases separated the two germline ends. Germline CDR1 is SQVTM and CDR2 is ANQGSEA. This CDR3 region has 13 residues.

The chain couples TRBV6-6 to TRBJ1-1; no definite D call. V gave up 11 bases and J gave up 1 base, with 17 bases separating them. CDR3 size: 14 residues. Germline V gene sequence: CDR1 MNHNY, CDR2 SVGAGI (reference sequence). The CDR3 sequence is CALRMRGGNTEAFF. For the CDR3, the DNA is TGTGCCCTTCGTATGCGGGGAGGGAACACTGAAGCTTTCTTT.

The chain joins TRBV5-1 to TRBJ2-7; 10 bases are a match to TRBD2. This CDR3 spans 17 amino acids. Germline V lookup: CDR1 SGHRS, CDR2 YFSETQ. J lost 2 bases, V lost 0 bases, and 8 bases had no gene match. CDR3 amino acids: CASSLGLAGASPYEQYF. As DNA, the CDR3 is TGCGCCAGCAGCTTGGGTCTAGCGGGAGCTTCGCCCTACGAGCAGTACTTC.

The chain has TRBV29-1 and TRBJ1-1; D gene uncertain. This CDR3 spans 13 amino acids. Germline V gene lookup returns CDR1 SQVTM and CDR2 ANQGSEA. Trimming stripped 4 bases from V and 7 bases from J, with 16 bases between. The CDR3 is CSVAHAERGEAFF. DNA for the CDR3: TGCAGCGTTGCACATGCGGAGCGGGGTGAAGCTTTCTTT.

This chain joins TRBV6-1 and TRBJ1-1; the match to TRBD1 covers 7 bases. Trimming at V came to 2 bases and at J to 11 bases, leaving 8 bases not matched to a gene. Germline CDR1 MNHNS, CDR2 SASEGT. CDR3 length: 13 amino acids. CDR3 amino acids: CASSERGGPAAFF. For the CDR3, the DNA is TGTGCCAGCAGTGAAAGAGGGGGCCCAGCCGCTTTCTTT.

The chain is built from TRBV7-3 and TRBJ2-1, with 11 bases lining up with TRBD2. The junction had 8 bases not matched to a gene; V was cut back by 5 bases and J by 8 bases. This CDR3 region has 15 residues. Germline CDR1 and CDR2: SGHTA and FQGTGA. This chain's CDR3 is CASSVILAGVDEQFF. For the CDR3, the DNA is TGTGCCAGCAGCGTCATACTAGCGGGAGTGGATGAGCAGTTCTTC. Full variable domain (remainder filled in from reference TRBV7-3 and TRBJ2-1): GAGVSQTPSNKVTEKGKYVELRCDPISGHTALYWYRQSLGQGPEFLIYFQGTGAADDSGLPNDRFFAVRPEGSVSTLKIQRTERGDSAVYLCASSVILAGVDEQFFGPGTRLTVL.

The chain couples TRBV5-8 to TRBJ1-5; no definite D call. This CDR3 spans 13 amino acids. The ends were cut back, 1 base at V and 7 bases at J, with 9 bases in the middle. From germline, CDR1 is SGHTS and CDR2 YDEGEE. The CDR3 loop is CASSLLGRQPQHF. The CDR3 region has the DNA TGTGCCAGCAGCTTGTTAGGGAGGCAGCCCCAGCATTTT.

The chain joins TRBV28 to TRBJ2-2; 8 positions match TRBD2. Germline V gene sequence: CDR1 MDHEN, CDR2 SYDVKM. There are 18 residues in the CDR3. The J segment lost 1 base and the V segment lost 2 bases, leaving 9 bases of the junction unmatched. CDR3 amino acids: CASSLTLGGRKNTGELFF. The CDR3 nucleotides are TGTGCCAGCAGTTTAACGTTGGGCGGGAGGAAGAACACCGGGGAGCTGTTTTTT.

The chain combines TRBV27 with TRBJ2-3; TRBD1 is a possible D gene (6 bases). The V gene's germline CDR1 is MNHEY and CDR2 SMNVEV (reference sequence). The CDR3 spans 14 residues. V dropped 6 bases and J dropped 8 bases, with 18 bases sitting between them. CDR3 sequence reads: CASSLRGLLGTQYF. CDR3 bases: TGTGCCAGCAGCTTAAGGGGGTTGTTGGGTACGCAGTATTTT.

The chain has TRBV19 and TRBJ1-1; D remains unclear. The V and J ends lost 3 bases and 1 base respectively, with 6 bases between them. The CDR3 has 13 amino acids. Per the germline V gene, CDR1 is LNHDA and CDR2 is SQIVND (reference sequence). This CDR3 reads CASSIGGNTEAFF. CDR3 nucleotide sequence: TGTGCCAGTAGTATTGGAGGGAACACTGAAGCTTTCTTT.

V usage is TRBV28 and J usage is TRBJ1-1; D is perhaps TRBD1 (6 bases). Germline V CDR1 and CDR2: MDHEN, SYDVKM. The CDR3 has 15 residues. Deletions cut 3 bases from V and 5 bases from J, with 16 bases between. The DNA of the CDR3 is TGTGCCAGCAGTTTTGGGGGCAGGGTTCGGACTGAAGCTTTCTTT. The encoded protein is CASSFGGRVRTEAFF.

This clone was seen a handful of times. This rearrangement joins TRBV18 to TRBJ2-2; D possibly corresponds to TRBD2 (5 bases). The CDR3 covers 17 residues. Germline V gene lookup returns CDR1 KGHSH and CDR2 LQKENI. V was shortened by 1 base and J by 0 bases, with 12 bases between the two germline ends. CDR3 nucleotide sequence: TGTGCCAGCTCACCACGGGTGGGGAGCGCGAACACCGGGGAGCTGTTTTTT. This translates into CASSPRVGSANTGELFF.

The chain employs TRBV5-6 and TRBJ2-1; TRBD2 aligns across 7 bases. Germline CDR1 reads SGHDT; CDR2 reads YYEEEE. This CDR3 region has 18 residues. The J segment lost 5 bases and the V segment lost 4 bases, leaving 18 bases of the junction unmatched. CDR3 sequence: CASSIEVGRTSLNNEQFF. In nucleotides, the CDR3 is TGTGCCAGCAGCATCGAGGTCGGGAGGACCTCCCTAAACAATGAGCAGTTCTTC.

This clone was seen a few times. The CDR3 reads CASSFPLSGRGSYNEQFF. In DNA, the CDR3 is TGTGCCAGCAGTTTTCCCCTTAGCGGGAGGGGGTCCTACAATGAGCAGTTCTTC. This chain joins TRBV28 and TRBJ2-1, with 11 bases that match TRBD2. This CDR3 region has 18 residues. Germline CDR1 is MDHEN and CDR2 is SYDVKM. The V gene end was trimmed by 3 bases and the J gene end by 1 base; junction bases not matched to a gene: 8.

The J gene is TRBJ2-3, the V gene TRBV15, with D maybe TRBD1 (7 bases). Germline V CDR1 and CDR2: LNHNV, YYDKDF (reference sequence). The V end was cut by 1 base, the J end by 1 base, with 15 bases between. This CDR3 comprises 17 residues. The CDR3 sequence: CATSRARRGLGTDTQYF. The CDR3 DNA is TGTGCCACCAGCAGAGCACGGAGGGGGCTCGGCACAGATACGCAGTATTTT.

The chain couples TRBV7-2 to TRBJ2-2; D remains ambiguous. The V end lost 5 bases, the J end lost 7 bases, and 17 bases lay between the germline ends. Germline CDR1 and CDR2: SGHTA and FQGNSA. The CDR3 consists of 15 residues. The CDR3 DNA reads TGTGCCAGCAGCCGCCCGATCTCTGGGCACGGGGAGCTGTTTTTT. It codes for CASSRPISGHGELFF.

The V and J genes are TRBV15 and TRBJ2-7; unclear D gene. The CDR3 has 14 residues. V lost 0 bases, J lost 4 bases, and 10 bases lay in between. The germline gives CDR1 LNHNV, CDR2 YYDKDF (reference sequence). The CDR3 DNA follows: TGTGCCACCAGCAGAGACTCCCCCGGGTACGAGCAGTACTTC. Its protein is CATSRDSPGYEQYF.

The sample holds a few counts of this clone. The limits of the CDR3 on the DNA are not certain, so only TCRdb's listed CDR3 is given. CDR3 sequence: CASSKEVGQGIAYEQYF. The gene calls are TRBV21-1 and TRBJ2-7; TRBD1 is the table's D call, not checked against the DNA. TRBV21-1 is noted as a pseudogene. Both ends counted, the CDR3 spans 17 residues.

The chain has TRBV30 and TRBJ1-6; possible D gene TRBD1, 6 bases. The CDR3 runs 14 residues. Trimming took 2 bases from V and 7 from J, leaving 12 bases between them. The V gene's germline CDR1 is GTSNPN and CDR2 SVGIG (reference sequence). The CDR3 sequence: CAWSTHTGNSPLHF. CDR3 nucleotides: TGTGCCTGGAGTACCCATACAGGGAATTCACCCCTCCACTTT.

This clone was found a few times. This chain connects TRBV5-1 to TRBJ1-2; no definite D call. Germline V gene data show CDR1 as SGHRS and CDR2 as YFSETQ. Trimming cost V 0 bases and J 2 bases, with 8 bases left between them. The CDR3 sequence is 14 residues long. CDR3 in DNA: TGCGCCAGCAGCTTGGCGGCAGCGAACTATGGCTACACCTTC. It yields the protein CASSLAAANYGYTF.